This TCR beta chain was documented in a study of CD8+ T cells in alopecia areata. Study-level information: Scoring of treated patients' severity used the percentage of affected scalp area. General study points: Within the top 100, expanded CD8+ clones significantly decreased with tofacitinib, as did scalp clonality. Among patients, TCR sharing was less clear than in mice, a difference possibly due in part to HLA diversity in the patient population.

Extracted RNA was reverse transcribed, and the resulting cDNA served as sequencing template. Assay used: immunoSEQ multiplex PCR; TCRdb lists only in-frame clones, some missing. This table has approximately 220,000 clones, around two fifths appearing once. This CDR3 spans 15 amino acids. Trimming removed 2 bases at V and 2 bases at J, with 12 bases between. From germline, CDR1 is MNHNS and CDR2 SASEGT. Indicated treatment: oral pan-JAK inhibitor, 5-10 mg twice daily. This clone has a single count. Its antigen is currently unknown. This receptor was identified in a human donor with alopecia areata. The chain recombines TRBV6-1 with TRBJ1-2; D ambiguous. Material: CD4+ T cells sorted from blood, obtained at approximately week 34, from a patient treated with tofacitinib. As DNA, the CDR3 is TGTGCCAGCAGTGAATCGGCAGCTCTGAACTATGGCTACACCTTC. As protein: CASSESAALNYGYTF.